This T cell receptor (beta chain) came from a study of response to subunit inactivated influenza vaccine. TCRdb re-called the RT-PCR reads through MiXCR, storing one row per CDR3 protein. The sample holds hundreds of thousands of distinct CDR3 sequences; approximately 14% are singletons and the top ten take 5.5% to 7%. The CDR3 is made up of 12 amino acids. Germline lookup yields CDR1 SQVTM and CDR2 ANQGSEA. V lost 3 bases and J lost 4, with 6 bases in between. This clonotype was counted a few times. Source: PBMCs from blood, taken roughly 15 days before vaccination. This TCR was recovered from a man aged 45-60 years who received an inactivated influenza vaccine. The chain couples TRBV29-1 to TRBJ2-2; D gene ambiguous. This CDR3 reads CSVDMPTGELFF. Here the CDR3 DNA reads TGCAGCGTTGATATGCCCACCGGGGAGCTGTTTTTT.